This T cell receptor beta chain was captured in a study of tumor and adjacent non-tumor tissue in lung cancer. This sample's RNA came from whole unsorted tissue. Three rounds of nested PCR, following a modified ARM-PCR protocol, produced the TCRbeta library. TCRdb re-called the multiplex PCR reads with MiXCR, one entry per CDR3 protein. Here the sample spans roughly 81,000 distinct CDR3 sequences, around two thirds being singletons. This clonotype was recorded at least ten times. V was shortened by 6 bases and J by 5 bases, with 7 bases between the two germline ends. Germline assignment: CDR1 SEHNR and CDR2 FQNEAQ (reference sequence). The CDR3 loop spans 11 amino acids.

Sequencing input: lung tumor tissue. The chain employs TRBV7-9 and TRBJ2-5; D gene unclear. This clonotype was obtained from a man aged 65-85 years with non-small cell lung cancer. CDR3 in DNA: TGTGCCAGCAGTAAATTTGAGACCCAGTACTTC. Translated, it gives CASSKFETQYF.